This TCR beta chain was identified in a study of blood T cell repertoires in COVID-19. The table came from immunoSEQ multiplex PCR; TCRdb's copy has only in-frame clones and leaves some out. The table shows some 50,000 clones, with about 90% occurring only once. This clonotype was obtained from a man between 65 and 85 years old with active COVID-19. The sample comprised peripheral blood.

The DNA for the CDR3 is TGTGCCTGGAGTGATCCCGGACAGAAGCAGCAGTTCTTC. Its translation: CAWSDPGQKQQFF. This chain links TRBV30 with TRBJ2-1; TRBD1 might be the D (6 bases). CDR3 length equals 13 residues. Germline loops: CDR1 GTSNPN, CDR2 SVGIG (reference sequence). V dropped 1 base and J dropped 11 bases, with 15 bases sitting between them.